This TCR beta chain was recorded in a study of spatial heterogeneity in lung cancer. Notes on the study in general: Tumor mutation count correlated with how many alpha and beta TCRs expanded intratumorally.

This clonotype came up once. No antigen is known for it. This beta chain is a stray read from a library made for alpha chains; its abundance is not meaningful. The ends were cut back, 4 bases at V and 2 bases at J, with 10 bases in the middle. Looked up from germline, CDR1 is SGHDN and CDR2 is FVKESK. CDR3 length: 14 residues. Each CDR3 protein is one row after TCRdb ran MiXCR on the 5' RACE reads. In the table there are some 16,000 distinct CDR3 sequences, approximately 6.9% of which are singletons. Stated time point: sample taken at primary tumor resection. This TCR was sampled from a female donor with early-stage non-small cell lung cancer. Sequencing was performed on lung tumor tissue, taken at surgery. This rearrangement joins TRBV14 to TRBJ2-3; D call uncertain. This CDR3 is CASSLEPHTDTQYF. CDR3 DNA: TGTGCCAGCAGCCTCGAGCCCCACACAGATACGCAGTATTTT. The whole variable domain, filled in from reference TRBV14 and TRBJ2-3, reads EAGVTQFPSHSVIEKGQTVTLRCDPISGHDNLYWYRRVMGKEIKFLLHFVKESKQDESGMPNNRFLAERTGGTYSTLKVQPAELEDSGVYFCASSLEPHTDTQYFGPGTRLTVL.